These 22 T cell receptor beta chains were sequenced from one sample in a study of persistence of HIV-infected CD4 T cells. The libraries were made with immunoSEQ version 4 in survey mode. Repertoires were generated with immunoSEQ multiplex PCR, while TCRdb's copy carries only in-frame clones and drops some. The data show 10,000 to 15,000 clones, approximately 71% seen once. Stimulation used approximately 10 ug/mL lysate from CMV-infected fibroblasts. Sorting of responding CD4+ T cells relied on upregulated CD40 ligand together with CD69. The antigens these receptors bind are not known. The starting material was CD4+ T cells sorted from PBMCs after approximately 18-hour stimulation, obtained from a patient who received antiretroviral therapy. These receptors came from an adult man with HIV who was CMV-seropositive.

By its share, this clone is medium-sized. V gene TRBV4-1 combines with J gene TRBJ1-5; TRBD1 agrees at 9 bases. Trimming cost V 5 bases and J 8 bases; bases outside gene matches: 10. CDR1 is MGHRA, CDR2 YSYEKL, per germline. The CDR3 has 15 residues. The CDR3 sequence is CASSRGDRAVEPQHF. As DNA, the CDR3 is TGCGCCAGCAGCAGGGGGGACAGGGCTGTAGAGCCCCAGCATTTT.

V and J are TRBV2 and TRBJ2-3; D ambiguous. Germline V CDR1 and CDR2: SNHLY, FYNNEI. V was trimmed by 4 bases and J by 3 bases, leaving 11 bases between them. The CDR3 runs 14 residues. The CDR3 region has the DNA TGTGCCAGCAGTGTCGTGGTTGTGACAGATACGCAGTATTTT. Encoded protein: CASSVVVVTDTQYF. Using reference TRBV2 and TRBJ2-3 for the parts outside the CDR3, the full variable domain is EPEVTQTPSHQVTQMGQEVILRCVPISNHLYFYWYRQILGQKVEFLVSFYNNEISEKSEIFDDQFSVERPDGSNFTLKIRSTKLEDSAMYFCASSVVVVTDTQYFGPGTRLTVL.

The J gene is TRBJ2-7, the V gene TRBV9; 7 nucleotides line up with TRBD1. CDR1 and CDR2 from the germline V gene are SGDLS and YYNGEE. Trimming took 0 bases from V and 5 from J; bases not matched to a gene: 5. This CDR3 has 14 residues. CDR3 DNA sequence: TGTGCCAGCAGCGTAGTAGCAGGGGGTCACGAGCAGTACTTC. Its protein product is CASSVVAGGHEQYF.

The chain has TRBV28 and TRBJ2-7; D remains ambiguous. From germline, CDR1 is MDHEN and CDR2 SYDVKM. V shed 5 bases and J shed 7 bases, with 12 bases lying between them. CDR3 length equals 12 residues. The chain's CDR3 is CASSTVGREQYF. CDR3 nucleotides: TGTGCCAGCAGTACCGTAGGGCGGGAGCAGTACTTC.

The CDR3 loop is CASSYGGTEAFF. The CDR3 nucleotides read TGTGCCAGCAGTTACGGGGGTACTGAAGCTTTCTTT. V gene TRBV6-5 combines with J gene TRBJ1-1, with D possibly being TRBD1 (5 bases). The ends were cut back, 2 bases at V and 5 bases at J, with 6 bases in the middle. The germline CDR1 and CDR2 sequences are MNHEY and SVGAGI. The CDR3 loop spans 12 amino acids.

This clone was seen a single time. V usage is TRBV5-1 and J usage is TRBJ2-2, with 7 bases identical to TRBD1. With 6 bases clipped from V and 5 bases from J, the junction kept 10 bases outside the gene matches. Germline lookup yields CDR1 SGHRS and CDR2 YFSETQ. The CDR3 has 15 residues. The CDR3, as DNA: TGCGCCAGCAACCTGAGACAGGGTGGAACCGGGGAGCTGTTTTTT. As protein: CASNLRQGGTGELFF.

V usage is TRBV18 and J usage is TRBJ2-3, with TRBD2 identical over 8 bases. V lost 4 bases, J lost 2 bases, and 11 bases stayed unmatched. Germline CDR1 KGHSH, CDR2 LQKENI. The CDR3 contains 17 residues. The CDR3 nucleotides are TGTGCCAGCTCACAGACGTGGACTAGCCGGAACACAGATACGCAGTATTTT. Protein sequence: CASSQTWTSRNTDTQYF.

CDR3 sequence reads: CASSPGTVLSYEQYF. Written as DNA, the CDR3 is TGTGCCAGCAGCCCGGGGACAGTTCTCTCCTACGAGCAGTACTTC. The chain has TRBV14 and TRBJ2-7; 7 bases are a match to TRBD1. Per the germline V gene, CDR1 is SGHDN and CDR2 is FVKESK. The CDR3 runs to 15 residues. V lost 4 bases to trimming and J lost 0 bases; unmatched junction nucleotides: 6.

This chain uses TRBV28 with TRBJ2-3; 7 bases agree with TRBD1. The CDR3 sequence is 13 residues long. J lost 0 bases, V lost 10 bases, and 4 bases had no gene match. In germline, CDR1 is MDHEN, CDR2 SYDVKM. The CDR3 region is CATYRGSTDTQYF. The CDR3, as DNA: TGTGCCACATACAGGGGCAGCACAGATACGCAGTATTTT.

This clone appeared once. DNA for the CDR3: TGTGCCAGCAGTGGCCCCGCAGGGGGACGGGGCTACACCTTC. As protein: CASSGPAGGRGYTF. The chain couples TRBV28 to TRBJ1-2; 7 nucleotides align to TRBD1. Germline CDR1 is MDHEN and CDR2 is SYDVKM. Trimming removed 5 bases from V and 8 bases from J; junction bases left unmatched: 11. This CDR3 has 14 residues.

In its sample, this clone was seen a few times. V and J are TRBV10-3 and TRBJ2-5; 7 nucleotides align to TRBD1. This CDR3 has 13 amino acids. Trimming at V came to 5 bases and at J to 5 bases, leaving 5 bases not matched to a gene. The germline CDR1 and CDR2 sequences are ENHRY and SYGVKD. The CDR3 loop is CAISTGVEETQYF. The CDR3 DNA is TGTGCCATCAGTACAGGGGTGGAGGAGACCCAGTACTTC.

The chain carries TRBV6-6 and TRBJ2-7; 9 nucleotides align to TRBD1. This CDR3 region has 15 residues. CDR1 is MNHNY and CDR2 is SVGAGI in the germline V gene (reference sequence). After removal of 5 bases from V and 1 base from J, the junction contained 6 bases not matched to a gene. For the CDR3, the DNA is TGTGCCAGCAGTATCGGACAGGGGTTTTCCTACGAGCAGTACTTC. Translation gives CASSIGQGFSYEQYF.

This clone is medium-sized (0.01 to 0.1%) within its sample. V usage is TRBV9 and J usage is TRBJ2-7, with D perhaps TRBD2 (5 bases). CDR1 SGDLS and CDR2 YYNGEE come from the germline V gene. This CDR3 is built from 15 residues. V lost 2 bases to trimming and J lost 0 bases, with 12 bases between them. CDR3 sequence (DNA): TGTGCCAGCAGCGTCCGGTCGGGGTTCTCCTACGAGCAGTACTTC. It translates to CASSVRSGFSYEQYF.

The J gene is TRBJ2-3, the V gene TRBV19; 12 bases are a match to TRBD1. Germline V CDR1 and CDR2: LNHDA, SQIVND (reference sequence). After removal of 3 bases from V and 5 bases from J, the junction contained 6 bases not matched to a gene. The CDR3 consists of 16 residues. CDR3 sequence (DNA): TGTGCCAGTAGTATTCCGGGACAGGGGGCCGGAGATACGCAGTATTTT. This codes for CASSIPGQGAGDTQYF.

The CDR3 region has the DNA TGTGCCAGCAGTGCACAGGAATTGGGGACCATATATTTT. Amino acids: CASSAQELGTIYF. This sequence joins TRBV28 and TRBJ1-3; a possible D gene is TRBD1 (5 bases). The CDR3 length is 13 residues. V lost 5 bases to trimming and J lost 10 bases, with 15 bases between them. The germline V gene has CDR1 MDHEN and CDR2 SYDVKM. Filled out from reference TRBV28 and TRBJ1-3, the complete variable domain reads DVKVTQSSRYLVKRTGEKVFLECVQDMDHENMFWYRQDPGLGLRLIYFSYDVKMKEKGDIPEGYSVSREKKERFSLILESASTNQTSMYLCASSAQELGTIYFGEGSWLTVV.

This clone was seen only a few times. This chain links TRBV3-1 (or the pseudogene TRBV3-2) with TRBJ1-5, with 8 bases aligning to TRBD1. V shed 1 base, J shed 4 bases, and the junction held 12 bases outside the gene matches. Germline V gene sequence: CDR1 LGHDT, CDR2 YNNKEL (reference sequence). CDR3 length: 18 amino acids. This chain's CDR3 is CASSQGPVSGGENQPQHF. The CDR3 bases are TGTGCCAGCAGCCAAGGACCCGTCTCAGGGGGCGAGAATCAGCCCCAGCATTTT.

The chain links TRBV7-3 to TRBJ2-3, with a tentative D call TRBD2 (5 bases). The length of the CDR3 is 14 residues. Germline V gene lookup returns CDR1 SGHTA and CDR2 FQGTGA. Deletions cut 2 bases from V and 3 bases from J, with 9 bases between. The CDR3 spells CASSLGGPTDTQYF. The CDR3 coding sequence is TGTGCCAGCAGCTTAGGCGGGCCTACAGATACGCAGTATTTT.

The gene calls are TRBV20-1 and TRBJ1-4; D ambiguous. This CDR3 is 11 amino acids long. The V end was cut by 6 bases, the J end by 4 bases, with 6 bases between. The germline CDR1 and CDR2 sequences are DFQATT and SNEGSKA (reference sequence). In nucleotides, the CDR3 is TGCAGTGCAGACATTAATGAAAAACTGTTTTTT. Translation: CSADINEKLFF.

This clone was picked up a small number of times. The chain recombines TRBV9 with TRBJ2-2; the D gene is possibly TRBD1 (6 bases). CDR1 is SGDLS, CDR2 YYNGEE, per germline. The V gene lost 5 bases and the J gene lost 2 bases, with 16 bases spanning the gap. The CDR3 is 16 residues long. The chain's CDR3 is CASSIGQPLNTGELFF. Written as DNA, the CDR3 is TGTGCCAGCAGTATAGGACAGCCTCTTAACACCGGGGAGCTGTTTTTT.

V usage is TRBV28 and J usage is TRBJ1-4, with 9 bases matching TRBD1. The CDR3 contains 18 residues. V was pared by 5 bases and J by 7 bases, with 17 bases of the junction left unmatched. CDR1 and CDR2 (germline): MDHEN, SYDVKM. CDR3 protein: CASSTPLIATGGGEKLFF. In DNA form, the CDR3 reads TGTGCCAGCAGTACTCCTCTCATCGCGACAGGGGGAGGTGAAAAACTGTTTTTT.

This clone was detected a few times. V usage is TRBV19 and J usage is TRBJ2-7; the D gene is possibly TRBD1 (6 bases). The CDR3 is 15 amino acids. Per the germline V gene, CDR1 is LNHDA and CDR2 is SQIVND (reference sequence). Deletions cut 4 bases from V and 2 bases from J, with 15 bases between. DNA of the CDR3: TGTGCCAGTAGTAACGGATTAACAGGGCCCTACGAGCAGTACTTC. Translated, it gives CASSNGLTGPYEQYF.

This clone was observed a handful of times. The chain has TRBV9 and TRBJ2-5, with 8 positions matching TRBD2. The CDR3 runs 13 residues. CDR1 and CDR2 from the germline V gene are SGDLS and YYNGEE. CDR3 coding DNA: TGTGCGAGCGGGGGCGGACTACAAGAGACCCAGTACTTC. Translating gives CASGGGLQETQYF.